This T cell receptor beta chain was sequenced for a study of blood T cell repertoires in COVID-19. On the study more broadly: The United States, Italy and Spain provided the acute and convalescent COVID-19 samples.

The CDR3 length is 16 residues. V was shortened by 1 base and J by 4 bases, with 13 bases between the two germline ends. Germline V gives CDR1 SGHDN, CDR2 FVKESK. Authors' analysis steps: Estimation of nucleated cell counts was performed using reference gene primer amplification. The assay was immunoSEQ multiplex PCR, and TCRdb's table has in-frame clones only and misses some. The D gene and trimming were derived from the DNA, and the V and J assignments and clone size from that table. The data contain 100,000 to 150,000 clones, just under 80% of them singletons. This sequence was found in a human donor in a cohort sampled during active COVID-19. Sequencing input: peripheral blood. This rearrangement joins TRBV14 to TRBJ1-4, with no clear D. CDR3 loop: CASSQVLTGGNEKLFF. For the CDR3, the DNA is TGTGCCAGCAGCCAAGTTTTGACCGGAGGTAATGAAAAACTGTTTTTT.